These T cell receptor beta chains were read from a single sample in a study of CD8 T cells in Susac syndrome. A single record per CDR3 protein comes from TCRdb applying MiXCR to the immunoSEQ multiplex PCR reads. The data hold about 160,000 distinct CDR3 sequences, with roughly 93% observed a single time. Sample: CD4+ T cells from PBMCs. The receptors shown here come from a human donor in good health. Both conserved end residues are part of each CDR3. Fields, in order: J gene, clone size, V gene, CDR3 length, D gene, CDR3 protein, CDR3 DNA. A D gene is named only where the DNA matches it firmly. Clone size is not always given. Where it is, it says once, few, many or a class for expanded clones.

J: TRBJ1-2; size: -; V: TRBV15; length: 15; D: TRBD1; CDR3: CATSRDRGRTYGYTF; DNA: TGTGCCACCAGCCGAGACAGGGGGCGCACCTATGGCTACACCTTC
J: TRBJ2-5; size: -; V: TRBV20-1; length: 19; D: TRBD2; CDR3: CSARDLASSGRNKQETQYF; DNA: TGCAGTGCTAGAGATCTGGCGTCTAGCGGGCGAAATAAACAAGAGACCCAGTACTTC
J: TRBJ2-3; size: -; V: TRBV5-1; length: 14; D: -; CDR3: CASHTGPSTDTQYF; DNA: TGCGCCAGCCATACCGGGCCTAGCACAGATACGCAGTATTTT
J: TRBJ2-1; size: once; V: TRBV6-5; length: 11; D: -; CDR3: CASSYRGHQFF; DNA: TGTGCCAGCAGTTACCGGGGACATCAGTTCTTC
J: TRBJ1-5; size: -; V: TRBV27; length: 13; D: -; CDR3: CASTRGNNQPQHF; DNA: TGTGCCAGCACTAGAGGGAACAATCAGCCCCAGCATTTT
J: TRBJ2-2; size: -; V: TRBV20-1; length: 15; D: -; CDR3: CSARAEQGNTGELFF; DNA: TGCAGTGCTAGAGCAGAACAGGGCAACACCGGGGAGCTGTTTTTT
J: TRBJ1-1; size: -; V: TRBV4-1; length: 15; D: -; CDR3: CASSRAIVGNTEAFF; DNA: TGCGCCAGCAGCCGCGCGATTGTTGGAAACACTGAAGCTTTCTTT
J: TRBJ2-2; size: -; V: TRBV20-1; length: 14; D: -; CDR3: CSARWGVGTGELFF; DNA: TGCAGTGCTCGGTGGGGGGTGGGCACCGGGGAGCTGTTTTTT
J: TRBJ1-2; size: -; V: TRBV2; length: 15; D: TRBD1; CDR3: CASRQGTGANYGYTF; DNA: TGTGCCAGCAGGCAAGGGACAGGTGCAAACTATGGCTACACCTTC
J: TRBJ2-2; size: -; V: TRBV5-1; length: 16; D: -; CDR3: CASSFGSGGTTGELFF; DNA: TGCGCCAGCAGCTTCGGTAGCGGCGGTACCACCGGGGAGCTGTTTTTT
J: TRBJ1-1; size: -; V: TRBV12-5; length: 13; D: TRBD1; CDR3: CASERQGSTEAFF; DNA: TGTGCTAGTGAACGACAGGGAAGCACTGAAGCTTTCTTT
J: TRBJ1-6; size: -; V: TRBV7-8; length: 15; D: -; CDR3: CASTPLGTAGSPLHF; DNA: TGTGCCAGCACCCCTTTGGGGACCGCCGGATCACCCCTCCACTTT
J: TRBJ1-1; size: -; V: TRBV12-3/TRBV12-4; length: 11; D: -; CDR3: CASGGGSEAFF; DNA: TGTGCCAGCGGGGGGGGATCTGAAGCTTTCTTT
J: TRBJ1-6; size: -; V: TRBV7-6; length: 16; D: TRBD1; CDR3: CASSLLGTGNNSPLHF; DNA: TGTGCCAGCAGCTTGCTCGGGACAGGGAATAATTCACCCCTCCACTTT
J: TRBJ1-2; size: -; V: TRBV2; length: 13; D: -; CDR3: CASLRGGGYGYTF; DNA: TGTGCCAGCCTGAGGGGGGGTGGCTATGGCTACACCTTC
J: TRBJ2-5; size: -; V: TRBV9; length: 14; D: -; CDR3: CASSVGLDQETQYF; DNA: TGTGCCAGCAGCGTAGGGCTGGACCAAGAGACCCAGTACTTC
J: TRBJ1-1; size: -; V: TRBV29-1; length: 14; D: -; CDR3: CSVRYRSGLAEAFF; DNA: TGCAGCGTTAGGTACCGGTCTGGATTAGCTGAAGCTTTCTTT
J: TRBJ2-2; size: -; V: TRBV15; length: 18; D: TRBD1; CDR3: CATSRWGGGQGDTGELFF; DNA: TGTGCCACCAGCAGGTGGGGTGGGGGACAGGGGGACACCGGGGAGCTGTTTTTT
J: TRBJ1-2; size: -; V: TRBV4-1; length: 18; D: TRBD1; CDR3: CASSQGSVPADRGAGYTF; DNA: TGCGCCAGCAGCCAAGGATCGGTCCCGGCGGACAGGGGGGCTGGCTACACCTTC
J: TRBJ1-2; size: -; V: TRBV6-6; length: 14; D: -; CDR3: CASSLRSGDYGYTF; DNA: TGTGCCAGCAGTCTCCGATCAGGGGACTATGGCTACACCTTC
J: TRBJ2-7; size: -; V: TRBV20-1; length: 13; D: -; CDR3: CSVRGNSIYEQYF; DNA: TGCAGCGTAAGAGGGAACTCCATCTACGAGCAGTACTTC
J: TRBJ1-1; size: -; V: TRBV20-1; length: 16; D: -; CDR3: CSAGGIEQGVNTEAFF; DNA: TGCAGTGCTGGAGGTATTGAACAGGGAGTGAACACTGAAGCTTTCTTT
J: TRBJ1-1; size: -; V: TRBV29-1; length: 11; D: -; CDR3: CSAAKNTEAFF; DNA: TGCAGCGCAGCCAAGAACACTGAAGCTTTCTTT
J: TRBJ1-1; size: -; V: TRBV2; length: 13; D: -; CDR3: CATLLGGGGGAFF; DNA: TGTGCCACTCTCCTAGGAGGTGGTGGGGGAGCTTTCTTT
J: TRBJ1-1; size: -; V: TRBV3-1; length: 17; D: TRBD1; CDR3: CASSLGTGWGLNNEAFF; DNA: TGTGCCAGCAGCCTAGGGACAGGTTGGGGCCTTAATAATGAAGCTTTCTTT
J: TRBJ2-4; size: once; V: TRBV4-1; length: 15; D: -; CDR3: CASSPLLASKNIQYF; DNA: TGCGCCAGCAGCCCGCTTCTGGCATCCAAAAACATTCAGTACTTC
J: TRBJ2-7; size: -; V: TRBV4-1; length: 15; D: -; CDR3: CASSQSVATRGEQYF; DNA: TGCGCCAGCAGCCAATCGGTGGCAACGAGAGGCGAGCAGTACTTC
J: TRBJ2-4; size: -; V: TRBV7-9; length: 15; D: TRBD2; CDR3: CASGSGGGTGNIQYF; DNA: TGTGCCAGCGGATCGGGGGGGGGAACGGGGAACATTCAGTACTTC
J: TRBJ1-2; size: -; V: TRBV6-1; length: 14; D: TRBD1; CDR3: CASSAHRGQSGYTF; DNA: TGTGCCAGCAGTGCTCACAGGGGGCAGAGTGGCTACACCTTC
J: TRBJ2-2; size: -; V: TRBV4-1; length: 14; D: -; CDR3: CASRRDSYTGELFF; DNA: TGCGCCAGCAGACGGGACTCCTACACCGGGGAGCTGTTTTTT
J: TRBJ2-4; size: -; V: TRBV2; length: 15; D: -; CDR3: CASSATRGRGNIQYF; DNA: TGTGCCAGCAGTGCCACGCGGGGGCGGGGGAACATTCAGTACTTC
J: TRBJ2-7; size: -; V: TRBV28; length: 15; D: TRBD1; CDR3: CASSSGTDFSYEQYF; DNA: TGTGCCAGCAGTTCCGGGACAGATTTCTCCTACGAGCAGTACTTC
J: TRBJ1-2; size: -; V: TRBV5-1; length: 14; D: TRBD1; CDR3: CASSLGVRDRGYTF; DNA: TGCGCCAGCAGCTTGGGAGTCCGGGACAGGGGCTACACCTTC
J: TRBJ1-5; size: -; V: TRBV27; length: 18; D: TRBD1; CDR3: CASSLRVEGAYSNQPQHF; DNA: TGTGCCAGCAGTTTAAGAGTGGAGGGGGCTTATAGCAATCAGCCCCAGCATTTT
J: TRBJ2-1; size: -; V: TRBV12-3/TRBV12-4; length: 14; D: TRBD2; CDR3: CASRPSSGGDEQFF; DNA: TGTGCCAGCAGACCCTCTAGCGGGGGCGATGAGCAGTTCTTC
J: TRBJ2-2; size: -; V: TRBV11-2; length: 15; D: TRBD2; CDR3: CASPGGTANTGELFF; DNA: TGTGCCAGCCCGGGGGGGACCGCGAACACCGGGGAGCTGTTTTTT
J: TRBJ1-1; size: -; V: TRBV20-1; length: 14; D: -; CDR3: CSARDLQGNTEAFF; DNA: TGCAGTGCTAGAGATTTACAGGGAAACACTGAAGCTTTCTTT
J: TRBJ1-5; size: -; V: TRBV29-1; length: 15; D: -; CDR3: CSVPRWSIGNQPQHF; DNA: TGCAGCGTTCCCCGGTGGAGCATTGGCAATCAGCCCCAGCATTTT
J: TRBJ1-3; size: -; V: TRBV29-1; length: 15; D: -; CDR3: CSGTSGISSGNTIYF; DNA: TGCAGCGGCACTTCGGGTATTAGTTCTGGAAACACCATATATTTT
J: TRBJ2-7; size: few; V: TRBV5-1; length: 12; D: -; CDR3: CASSFGVDEQYF; DNA: TGCGCCAGCAGCTTCGGGGTCGACGAGCAGTACTTC
J: TRBJ2-2; size: once; V: TRBV6-1; length: 13; D: -; CDR3: CASSAHGAGELFF; DNA: TGTGCCAGCAGTGCCCATGGCGCCGGGGAGCTGTTTTTT
J: TRBJ1-1; size: -; V: TRBV29-1; length: 12; D: -; CDR3: CSVLRSGAEAFF; DNA: TGCAGCGTCCTTAGATCCGGGGCTGAAGCTTTCTTT
J: TRBJ2-2; size: -; V: TRBV9; length: 15; D: -; CDR3: CASSGRDFSTGELFF; DNA: TGTGCCAGCAGCGGAAGGGACTTTTCGACCGGGGAGCTGTTTTTT
J: TRBJ2-2; size: -; V: TRBV5-1; length: 17; D: -; CDR3: CASSSQVLGANTGELFF; DNA: TGCGCCAGCAGCTCCCAGGTGCTGGGGGCTAACACCGGGGAGCTGTTTTTT
J: TRBJ2-5; size: -; V: TRBV18; length: 15; D: -; CDR3: CASSPIQGAGETQYF; DNA: TGTGCCAGCTCACCAATCCAAGGGGCTGGAGAGACCCAGTACTTC
J: TRBJ2-7; size: -; V: TRBV2; length: 16; D: -; CDR3: CASSVEALGHPYEQYF; DNA: TGTGCCAGCAGCGTTGAAGCGCTAGGACACCCCTACGAGCAGTACTTC
J: TRBJ1-5; size: -; V: TRBV6-6; length: 12; D: -; CDR3: CASRDPDQPQHF; DNA: TGTGCCAGCAGGGACCCCGATCAGCCCCAGCATTTT
J: TRBJ1-1; size: -; V: TRBV2; length: 13; D: -; CDR3: CASIGNSGTEAFF; DNA: TGTGCCAGCATAGGAAACTCGGGGACTGAAGCTTTCTTT
J: TRBJ2-2; size: -; V: TRBV3-1; length: 12; D: -; CDR3: CASSQYERSLFF; DNA: TGTGCCAGCAGCCAATACGAAAGATCGCTGTTTTTT
J: TRBJ2-3; size: -; V: TRBV24-1; length: 15; D: TRBD2; CDR3: CATSGGSGGVDTQYF; DNA: TGTGCCACCAGTGGGGGTAGCGGGGGCGTAGATACGCAGTATTTT
J: TRBJ1-6; size: -; V: TRBV4-1; length: 17; D: -; CDR3: CASSQDGSYASHRVLHF; DNA: TGCGCCAGCAGCCAAGACGGGAGTTACGCGAGCCATAGGGTCCTTCACTTT
J: TRBJ1-6; size: -; V: TRBV19; length: 15; D: TRBD1; CDR3: CASTQQDRGGSPLHF; DNA: TGTGCCAGTACACAACAGGACAGGGGCGGTTCACCCCTCCACTTT
J: TRBJ1-3; size: -; V: TRBV19; length: 15; D: -; CDR3: CASVDGALSGNTIYF; DNA: TGTGCCAGTGTCGACGGGGCTCTCTCTGGAAACACCATATATTTT
J: TRBJ1-1; size: -; V: TRBV7-7; length: 13; D: -; CDR3: CASSLSENTEAFF; DNA: TGTGCCAGCAGCTTATCGGAGAACACTGAAGCTTTCTTT
J: TRBJ2-7; size: -; V: TRBV5-1; length: 17; D: TRBD1; CDR3: CASSTGTAIRVPYEQYF; DNA: TGCGCCAGCAGCACCGGGACAGCCATTAGGGTCCCCTACGAGCAGTACTTC
J: TRBJ2-3; size: once; V: TRBV6-5; length: 14; D: -; CDR3: CASSIRRSADTQYF; DNA: TGTGCCAGCAGTATTAGAAGGTCGGCAGATACGCAGTATTTT